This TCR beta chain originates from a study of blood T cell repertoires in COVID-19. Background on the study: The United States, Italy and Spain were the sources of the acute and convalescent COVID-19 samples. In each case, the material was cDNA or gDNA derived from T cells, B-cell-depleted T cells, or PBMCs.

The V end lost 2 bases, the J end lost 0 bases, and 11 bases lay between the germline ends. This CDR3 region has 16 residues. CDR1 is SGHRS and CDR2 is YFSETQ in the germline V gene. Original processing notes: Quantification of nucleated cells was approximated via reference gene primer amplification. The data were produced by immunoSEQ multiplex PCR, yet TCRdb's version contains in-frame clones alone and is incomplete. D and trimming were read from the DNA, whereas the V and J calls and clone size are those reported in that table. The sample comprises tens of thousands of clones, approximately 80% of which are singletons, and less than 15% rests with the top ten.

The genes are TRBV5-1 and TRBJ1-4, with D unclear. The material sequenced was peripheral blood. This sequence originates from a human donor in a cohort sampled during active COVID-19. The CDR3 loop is CASSLRRIATNEKLFF. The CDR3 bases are TGCGCCAGCAGCTTACGGAGAATTGCAACTAATGAAAAACTGTTTTTT.